The 15 T cell receptor beta chains below come from one sample, sequenced in a study of response to subunit inactivated influenza vaccine. TCRdb redid the calling of the RT-PCR reads with MiXCR, one entry per CDR3 protein. Altogether approximately 480,000 distinct CDR3 sequences are present, over 9.5% being singletons, with the ten largest covering approximately 12%. Source: PBMCs from blood, taken 35 to 45 days after vaccination. All receptors come from a man aged 50-59 years who received an inactivated influenza vaccine.

The chain links TRBV7-9 to TRBJ2-1; D uncertain. Germline assignment: CDR1 SEHNR and CDR2 FQNEAQ (reference sequence). The CDR3 extends over 15 amino acids. The germline V and J ends were trimmed by 5 bases and 5 bases, with 16 bases remaining between them. The CDR3 here is CASSVDRVLNNEQFF. The CDR3 DNA reads as TGTGCCAGCAGCGTGGACCGGGTGCTGAACAATGAGCAGTTCTTC. The entire variable domain, with the rest obtained from reference TRBV7-9 and TRBJ2-1, is as follows: DTGVSQNPRHKITKRGQNVTFRCDPISEHNRLYWYRQTLGQGPEFLTYFQNEAQLEKSRLLSDRFSAERPKGSFSTLEIQRTEQGDSAMYLCASSVDRVLNNEQFFGPGTRLTVL.

Concerning this clonotype itself: Relative to the germline gene, one junction end is altered; a read error may explain this. The chain is built from TRBV7-9 and TRBJ2-7; D not resolved. This CDR3 contains 13 residues. Germline V gene lookup returns CDR1 SEHNR and CDR2 FQNEAQ (reference sequence). The CDR3 here is CASRDVRISEQHF. The DNA for the CDR3 is TGTGCCAGCAGGGATGTCAGAATCTCCGAGCAGCACTTC.

There are a few counts of this clonotype. The chain carries TRBV7-3 and TRBJ2-1; TRBD1 aligns across 7 bases. This CDR3 has 16 residues. Trimming removed 0 bases from V and 9 bases from J; junction bases left unmatched: 11. In germline, CDR1 is SGHTA, CDR2 FQGTGA. Here the CDR3 DNA reads TGTGCCAGCAGCTTAACCGGGACAGAAAATTGGCGTGAGCAGTTCTTC. It codes for CASSLTGTENWREQFF.

This clonotype appeared a few times. The chain is built from TRBV20-1 and TRBJ2-2; D is unclear. Trimming took off 2 bases at V and 6 bases at J, with 16 bases between the two ends. The CDR3 has 15 amino acids. Per germline, CDR1 DFQATT and CDR2 SNEGSKA (reference sequence). CDR3 DNA sequence: TGCAGTGCTAGACCCCCCCGGGTTTATGCCGGGGAGCTGTTTTTT. It specifies CSARPPRVYAGELFF.

In this sample, this clonotype turned up many times. The CDR3 DNA follows: TGCGCCAGCAATAGTCTAGTGGGGCAGCAAGAGACCCAGTACTTC. Protein sequence: CASNSLVGQQETQYF. The chain carries TRBV5-1 and TRBJ2-5; perhaps TRBD1 as D (5 bases). The CDR3 consists of 15 residues. The V gene's germline CDR1 is SGHRS and CDR2 YFSETQ. Trimming pared 6 bases from V and 2 bases from J, leaving 17 bases between.

Here the CDR3 reads CASKSSGGLSEQFF. The CDR3 DNA sequence: TGTGCCAGCAAGTCTAGCGGGGGGCTGAGTGAGCAGTTCTTC. The chain couples TRBV6-2 or TRBV6-3 to TRBJ2-1, with 11 bases that match TRBD2. The CDR3 is made up of 14 amino acids. V shed 7 bases, J shed 9 bases, and the junction held 8 bases outside the gene matches. Germline values: CDR1 MNHEY, CDR2 SVGEGT.

This clonotype occurred many times. The CDR3 DNA is TGCAGTGCTGGGGACAGGGGGTCTCTAGATACGCAGTATTTT. Amino acids: CSAGDRGSLDTQYF. The rearrangement joins TRBV20-1 to TRBJ2-3; TRBD1 aligns across 11 bases. Unmatched junction bases numbered 6, after V lost 5 bases and J lost 5 bases. The CDR3 sequence is 14 residues long. Germline assignment: CDR1 DFQATT and CDR2 SNEGSKA (reference sequence).

A few counts support this clonotype. The chain employs TRBV2 and TRBJ2-1, with D maybe TRBD1 (6 bases). Germline CDR1 reads SNHLY; CDR2 reads FYNNEI. The CDR3 length is 14 residues. The V gene lost 4 bases and the J gene lost 6 bases, with 13 bases spanning the gap. As DNA, the CDR3 is TGTGCCAGCAGTGTATGGGGGACATCCAATGAGCAGTTCTTC. Protein: CASSVWGTSNEQFF.

Worth noting for this clonotype: This may stem from a read error, because a much larger clone lies one nucleotide away. The chain links TRBV6-1 to TRBJ2-7; 8 nucleotides align to TRBD1. CDR3 length: 15 residues. The germline V gene encodes CDR1 MNHNS and CDR2 SASEGT. This CDR3 reads CVSSRDRRISYEQYF. In DNA, the CDR3 is TGTGTCAGCAGTCGGGACAGGCGCATCTCCTACGAGCAGTACTTC.

This clonotype was seen repeatedly, ten times or more. The V call is TRBV10-3, the J call TRBJ1-2; D is ambiguous. The CDR3 is made up of 16 amino acids. In germline, CDR1 is ENHRY, CDR2 SYGVKD. Trimming pared 4 bases from V and 0 bases from J, leaving 15 bases between. DNA for the CDR3: TGTGCCATCAGTGCTACGCCATACAGAACTAACTATGGCTACACCTTC. Protein: CAISATPYRTNYGYTF.

V gene TRBV7-9 combines with J gene TRBJ2-1, with 9 positions matching TRBD2. The ends lost 5 bases at V and 8 bases at J; junction bases unmatched: 7. There are 14 residues in the CDR3. CDR1 is SEHNR, CDR2 FQNEAQ, per germline (reference sequence). The chain's CDR3 is CASSPGTSIYEQFF. The DNA for the CDR3 is TGTGCCAGCAGCCCCGGGACTAGCATCTATGAGCAGTTCTTC.

The genes are TRBV9 and TRBJ2-2; 8 positions match TRBD1. CDR1 SGDLS and CDR2 YYNGEE come from the germline V gene. The CDR3 is made up of 12 amino acids. After removal of 4 bases from V and 13 bases from J, the junction contained 6 bases not matched to a gene. CDR3 sequence: CASSSQGAGLFF. The CDR3 DNA sequence: TGTGCCAGCAGCTCCCAGGGGGCTGGGCTGTTTTTT.

This clonotype was seen more than once but under ten times. J is TRBJ2-3 and V is TRBV4-3, with 8 bases matching TRBD1. Losses at the gene ends were 2 bases for V and 0 bases for J; bases not matched to a gene: 7. This CDR3 spans 17 amino acids. Germline lookup yields CDR1 LGHNA and CDR2 YSLEER. The CDR3 spells CASSQHDRGLSTDTQYF. CDR3 nucleotide sequence: TGCGCCAGCAGCCAACACGACAGGGGACTTAGCACAGATACGCAGTATTTT.

This clonotype was picked up a small number of times. This chain uses TRBV24-1 with TRBJ2-1, with TRBD2 as a possible D gene (5 bases). With 3 bases removed from V and 8 bases from J, the gap between germline ends came to 7 bases. Germline V gives CDR1 KGHDR, CDR2 SFDVKD. The CDR3 runs 12 residues. In nucleotides, the CDR3 is TGTGCCACCAGTGATGAGGGCGATGAGCAGTTCTTC. As protein: CATSDEGDEQFF.

This clonotype was observed many times. The rearrangement uses TRBV6-1 and TRBJ1-2; D not resolved. V lost 1 base, J lost 8 bases, and 11 bases lay in between. CDR3 length equals 13 residues. Germline V gene lookup returns CDR1 MNHNS and CDR2 SASEGT. The CDR3 loop is CASSEGTGLGYTF. The DNA for the CDR3 is TGTGCCAGCAGTGAAGGGACCGGGTTGGGCTACACCTTC.